The 28 T cell receptor beta chains given below trace back to one sample, sequenced in a study of metastatic and nonmetastatic thyroid tumors. Thyroid surgery was preceded by no treatment in any patient. TCRdb re-called the PCR reads via MiXCR. This sample carries tens of thousands of clones, about 12% of them seen once, and the ten largest clones take around 24%. The sample comprised blood. These receptors were obtained from a female donor with papillary thyroid cancer or a benign thyroid nodule (not recorded which). Some clones in this sample may be carry-over from other donors' samples.

This clone came up a few times. The rearrangement uses TRBV28 and TRBJ2-7, with D possibly TRBD2 on 5 matching bases. The germline V gene encodes CDR1 MDHEN and CDR2 SYDVKM. V was trimmed by 5 bases and J by 2 bases, leaving 13 bases between them. The CDR3 runs to 14 residues. The CDR3 nucleotides are TGTGCCAGCAGTGGGGTGGACGGGGCCTACGAGCAGTACTTC. Amino acids: CASSGVDGAYEQYF.

This clone was seen many times. The V call is TRBV4-2, the J call TRBJ1-2, with a weak D call TRBD1 (6 bases). Germline loops: CDR1 LGHNA, CDR2 YNFKEQ. This CDR3 has 16 amino acids. Trimming pared 1 base from V and 3 bases from J, leaving 15 bases between. CDR3 region: CASSQVSRDTYYGYTF. The CDR3 nucleotides read TGTGCCAGCAGCCAAGTGAGCCGGGACACCTACTATGGCTACACCTTC.

The rearrangement links TRBV12-3 or TRBV12-4 to TRBJ2-1; TRBD2 matches at 8 bases. The CDR3 is 14 amino acids. With 3 bases clipped from V and 16 bases from J, the junction kept 14 bases outside the gene matches. Here the CDR3 DNA reads TGTGCCAGCAGTTTGGGGACTAGGGCCAATGATCATTTCTTC. Translated, it gives CASSLGTRANDHFF.

This clone was detected ten times or more. The rearrangement joins TRBV27 to TRBJ1-1, with D perhaps TRBD1 (5 bases). The CDR3 covers 16 residues. V was pared by 8 bases and J by 11 bases, with 30 bases between. Germline V gene lookup returns CDR1 MNHEY and CDR2 SMNVEV (reference sequence). The CDR3 DNA reads TGTGCCAGCTCCCCAGGATGGGGCCAAACGGGGAGGTGGGCTTTCTTT. Amino acid sequence: CASSPGWGQTGRWAFF.

Remarks on this clone: The CDR3 carries no conserved terminal phenylalanine or tryptophan, so it likely arises from a read error. This sequence joins TRBV6-1 and TRBJ2-7; D is perhaps TRBD1 or TRBD2 (5 bases each). The V and J ends lost 6 bases and 5 bases respectively, with 20 bases between them. Germline V CDR1 and CDR2: MNHNS, SASEGT. There are 15 residues in the CDR3. CDR3 sequence: CASSAEAGTSNEQYL. CDR3 DNA: TGTGCCAGCAGCGCAGAAGCCGGGACGTCCAACGAGCAGTACCTC.

This clone was observed many times. The gene calls are TRBV10-3 and TRBJ2-1, with D possibly being TRBD2 (6 bases). Germline loops: CDR1 ENHRY, CDR2 SYGVKD. This CDR3 is built from 15 residues. Trimming took off 6 bases at V and 3 bases at J, with 15 bases between the two ends. CDR3 region: CAISPRTAGYNEQFF. In DNA, the CDR3 is TGTGCCATCAGCCCTCGAACAGCGGGCTACAATGAGCAGTTCTTC.

This clone was recorded many times. The rearrangement joins TRBV12-3 or TRBV12-4 to TRBJ1-4; no definite D call. CDR3 length: 19 residues. The germline V and J ends were trimmed by 1 base and 0 bases, with 18 bases remaining between them. The CDR3 coding sequence is TGTGCCAGCAGTTTAGGCCGTGGCAGAGCGGACGCAACTAATGAAAAACTGTTTTTT. Encoded protein: CASSLGRGRADATNEKLFF.

This clone was seen ten or more times. The chain carries TRBV5-1 and TRBJ2-4, with 7 bases aligning to TRBD1. The CDR3 extends over 14 amino acids. Germline trimming cut 3 bases from V and 9 bases from J; bases unmatched to any gene: 9. CDR1 and CDR2 (germline): SGHRS, YFSETQ. CDR3 DNA sequence: TGCGCCAGCAGCTCCTCGACAGGGCCTGGCATTCAGTACTTC. Translated, it gives CASSSSTGPGIQYF. Filled out from reference TRBV5-1 and TRBJ2-4, the complete variable domain reads KAGVTQTPRYLIKTRGQQVTLSCSPISGHRSVSWYQQTPGQGLQFLFEYFSETQRNKGNFPGRFSGRQFSNSRSEMNVSTLELGDSALYLCASSSSTGPGIQYFGAGTRLSVL.

Regarding this clone: A read error may explain this, as a much larger clone is one base away. This chain connects TRBV6-6 to TRBJ2-5; no firm D call. Germline V CDR1 and CDR2: MNHNY, SVGAGI (reference sequence). The CDR3 totals 13 residues. CDR3 nucleotides: TGTGCCAGCAGTTACTCACCGGACGAGACCCTGTACTTC. Translated: CASSYSPDETLYF.

At least ten counts were recorded for this clone. The J gene is TRBJ1-2, the V gene TRBV7-3; TRBD1 aligns across 10 bases. The CDR3 runs to 16 residues. The V and J ends lost 0 bases and 7 bases, in that order; junction bases with no gene match: 8. CDR1 and CDR2 from the germline V gene are SGHTA and FQGTGA. CDR3 in amino acids: CASSLTPRTGGGGYTF. In DNA, the CDR3 is TGTGCCAGCAGCTTAACTCCCAGGACAGGGGGTGGTGGCTACACCTTC.

V is TRBV13 and J is TRBJ2-1; D may be TRBD1 (5 bases). Deletions cut 8 bases from V and 5 bases from J, with 10 bases between. The CDR3 is 12 amino acids. CDR1 PRHDT and CDR2 FYEKMQ come from the germline V gene (reference sequence). As DNA, the CDR3 is TGTGCCAGCGCTCGCAGGGACAATGAGCAGTTCTTC. This encodes CASARRDNEQFF.

This clone was picked up many times. Other DNA variants within this sample encode the same CDR3. The rearrangement links TRBV25-1 to TRBJ1-4, with 9 bases matching TRBD1. Germline CDR1 and CDR2: MGHDK and SYGVNS. Unmatched junction bases numbered 3, after V lost 3 bases and J lost 4 bases. CDR3 length: 15 residues. CDR3 protein: CASSDPGQGNEKLFF. CDR3 nucleotides: TGTGCCAGCAGTGATCCGGGACAGGGTAATGAAAAACTGTTTTTT. Drawing the rest from reference TRBV25-1 and TRBJ1-4, the complete variable domain is EADIYQTPRYLVIGTGKKITLECSQTMGHDKMYWYQQDPGMELHLIHYSYGVNSTEKGDLSSESTVSRIRTEHFPLTLESARPSHTSQYLCASSDPGQGNEKLFFGSGTQLSVL.

This clone occurred many times. V usage is TRBV19 and J usage is TRBJ1-1, with a weak D call TRBD1 (6 bases). The CDR3 covers 13 residues. The V end lost 1 base, the J end lost 7 bases, and 10 bases lay between the germline ends. In germline, CDR1 is LNHDA, CDR2 SQIVND (reference sequence). This chain's CDR3 is CASSIGAGDEAFF. The CDR3 DNA is TGTGCCAGTAGTATAGGCGCAGGGGATGAAGCTTTCTTT.

This clone was seen ten or more times. The chain uses TRBV7-9 and TRBJ1-3; TRBD1 aligns across 9 bases. Germline values: CDR1 SEHNR, CDR2 FQNEAQ (reference sequence). The CDR3 is 16 amino acids. J gave up 4 bases and V 5 bases, and 9 bases lay outside the gene matches. DNA for the CDR3: TGTGCCAGCAGCGCCCGACCCGGACAGGGGGGAAACACCATATATTTT. Its protein is CASSARPGQGGNTIYF.

This clone has a count of ten or more. The chain employs TRBV18 and TRBJ1-5; 8 nucleotides align to TRBD1. The junction had 0 bases not matched to a gene; V was cut back by 5 bases and J by 0 bases. The CDR3 has 14 residues. CDR1 and CDR2 from the germline V gene are KGHSH and LQKENI. The CDR3 sequence: CASSGQGSNQPQHF. DNA for the CDR3: TGTGCCAGCTCAGGACAGGGTAGCAATCAGCCCCAGCATTTT.

This clone was found many times. Different DNA sequences within this sample yield the same CDR3. The V gene is TRBV5-5, the J gene TRBJ1-5, with no clear D. This CDR3 is 16 amino acids long. CDR1 and CDR2 from the germline V gene are SGHKS and YYEKEE (reference sequence). Trimming removed 0 bases from V and 0 bases from J, with 10 bases in between. The CDR3 region has the DNA TGTGCCAGCAGCTTGGTAGGCGGTGATAGCAATCAGCCCCAGCATTTT. Residues: CASSLVGGDSNQPQHF. Together with reference TRBV5-5 and TRBJ1-5, the CDR3 gives the full variable domain: DAGVTQSPTHLIKTRGQQVTLRCSPISGHKSVSWYQQVLGQGPQFIFQYYEKEERGRGNFPDRFSARQFPNYSSELNVNALLLGDSALYLCASSLVGGDSNQPQHFGDGTRLSIL.

This clone was counted ten times or more. A read error may be the cause here, since a much bigger clone is one base away. Other nucleotide sequences in the sample specify the same CDR3. V is TRBV25-1 and J is TRBJ1-2; D may be TRBD1 (5 bases). V was cut by 5 bases and J by 11 bases, with 18 bases left in between. CDR3 length equals 13 residues. Per germline, CDR1 MGHDK and CDR2 SYGVNS. CDR3 coding DNA: TGTGCCAGCAGTAGAGCTGGGGAGACAGATTACACCTTC. Translation gives CASSRAGETDYTF.

This clone is medium-sized in the sample. The chain has TRBV12-3 or TRBV12-4 and TRBJ2-1, with 13 bases fitting TRBD2. V lost 3 bases to trimming and J lost 10 bases; unmatched junction nucleotides: 6. The CDR3 has 15 residues. For the CDR3, the DNA is TGTGCCAGCAGTTTCGCGGGACTAGCGGGGAGCGAGCAGTTCTTC. Translation gives CASSFAGLAGSEQFF.

This clone was seen ten or more times. The chain joins TRBV2 to TRBJ1-1, with D uncertain. Trimming removed 5 bases at V and 4 bases at J, with 11 bases between. Germline V gene lookup returns CDR1 SNHLY and CDR2 FYNNEI. This CDR3 has 13 amino acids. The CDR3 nucleotides are TGTGCCAGCAGTAGGGCCTCGTCCACTGAAGCTTTCTTT. Amino acid sequence: CASSRASSTEAFF.

This clone was detected many times. The CDR3 nucleotides are TGCGCCAGCAGCCAGACCGGTTACTATCAGCCCCAGCATTTT. Its translation is CASSQTGYYQPQHF. The V call is TRBV4-1, the J call TRBJ1-5; D gene ambiguous. Germline CDR1 is MGHRA and CDR2 is YSYEKL. This CDR3 is built from 14 residues. V lost 3 bases to trimming and J lost 5 bases, with 11 bases between them.

This clone has at least ten counts. The chain carries TRBV27 and TRBJ2-5; 8 bases match TRBD2. This CDR3 is 15 amino acids long. CDR1 and CDR2 from the germline V gene are MNHEY and SMNVEV (reference sequence). J was trimmed by 4 bases and V by 2 bases; bases with no gene match: 6. CDR3 nucleotides: TGTGCCAGCAGTTTAGTGGTAGCGGGACCAGAGACCCAGTACTTC. Protein sequence: CASSLVVAGPETQYF.

This clone has ten or more counts. V usage is TRBV11-2 and J usage is TRBJ2-7; no clear D gene. The V and J ends lost 1 base and 2 bases respectively, with 0 bases between them. The CDR3 runs 11 residues. From germline, CDR1 is SGHAT and CDR2 FQNNGV. The CDR3 is CASSLAYEQYF. The CDR3 region has the DNA TGTGCCAGCAGCTTAGCCTACGAGCAGTACTTC.

By sample fraction, this clone is medium-sized. For the CDR3, the DNA is TGTGCCAGCAGTGAAGCGGGGGACACCGGGGAGCTGTTTTTT. Translated, it gives CASSEAGDTGELFF. V and J are TRBV6-1 and TRBJ2-2; tentatively, D is TRBD1 or TRBD2 (5 bases each). V lost 0 bases and J 3 bases, leaving 5 bases between the germline ends. The CDR3 contains 14 residues. Germline V gives CDR1 MNHNS, CDR2 SASEGT.

This clone was found many times. This chain uses TRBV12-3 or TRBV12-4 with TRBJ2-1; TRBD2 matches at 8 bases. The V segment lost 3 bases and the J segment 0 bases; nucleotides outside the gene matches: 7. This CDR3 spans 17 amino acids. For the CDR3, the DNA is TGTGCCAGCAGTTTCGTAGCGGGATCGAGCTCCTACAATGAGCAGTTCTTC. Translating gives CASSFVAGSSSYNEQFF.

This clone was recorded a few times. The rearrangement uses TRBV28 and TRBJ2-4, with TRBD1 identical over 8 bases. The ends lost 5 bases at V and 0 bases at J; junction bases unmatched: 3. The CDR3 spans 15 residues. CDR1 MDHEN and CDR2 SYDVKM come from the germline V gene. The CDR3 reads CASSRTGKAKNIQYF. Written as DNA, the CDR3 is TGTGCCAGCAGTCGGACAGGGAAAGCCAAAAACATTCAGTACTTC. The full variable domain, rest sourced from reference TRBV28 and TRBJ2-4, is DVKVTQSSRYLVKRTGEKVFLECVQDMDHENMFWYRQDPGLGLRLIYFSYDVKMKEKGDIPEGYSVSREKKERFSLILESASTNQTSMYLCASSRTGKAKNIQYFGAGTRLSVL.

This rearrangement joins TRBV10-3 to TRBJ1-1; 8 positions agree with TRBD1. CDR1 and CDR2 from the germline V gene are ENHRY and SYGVKD. V gave up 5 bases and J gave up 7 bases; unmatched junction bases: 9. The CDR3 length is 14 residues. The CDR3 bases are TGTGCCATCAGTATCACAGGGGGAAGGAATGAAGCTTTCTTT. Protein: CAISITGGRNEAFF.

This clone was recorded at least ten times. The V and J genes are TRBV19 and TRBJ2-2; D tentatively fits TRBD1 or TRBD2 (6 bases each). Germline V lookup: CDR1 LNHDA, CDR2 SQIVND (reference sequence). Between the trimmed V and J ends, which lost 5 bases and 4 bases, there was a span of 17 bases. The CDR3 consists of 16 residues. The CDR3 nucleotides read TGTGCCAGTAGTCGCCGGGGGCCCCCAGGCACCGGGGAGCTGTTTTTT. Its translation: CASSRRGPPGTGELFF.

Notes on this clone: The junction departs from the called germline gene at one end, perhaps through a read error. The chain is built from TRBV6-2 or TRBV6-3 and TRBJ2-5; D is perhaps TRBD1 or TRBD2 (6 bases each). The germline CDR1 and CDR2 sequences are MNHEY and SVGEGT. The CDR3 contains 18 residues. This CDR3 reads CASSYSKRELGGQETQYF. CDR3 DNA sequence: TGTGCCAGCAGTTACTCGAAACGGGAGCTGGGGGGCCAAGAGACCCAGTACTTT.